These T cell receptor beta chains were read from a single sample in a study of technical replicates of blood from several donors. TCRdb's table, derived via immunoSEQ multiplex PCR, lists solely in-frame clones and lacks some. The data contain about 74,000 clones, more than 80% of them seen just once; the ten biggest clones take up 3% to 4.5%. Sample: PBMCs. The receptors originated from a human donor in good health. Some clones in this sample may be carry-over from other donors' samples. Each CDR3 is given with its conserved first and last residue. The order of the fields is D gene, J gene, V gene, clone size, CDR3 DNA, CDR3 protein. D genes are given only for firm matches. The size of a clone is reported for some rows only, either as once, few or many, or as a class for expanded clones.

D: TRBD2; J: TRBJ2-2; V: TRBV27; size: -; DNA: TGTGCCAGCAGATTAGCGGGGGTTAACACCGGGGAGCTGTTTTTT; CDR3: CASRLAGVNTGELFF
D: TRBD2; J: TRBJ2-5; V: TRBV5-1; size: -; DNA: TGCGCCAGCAGCTGGACTAGCGGGGGGGCGAGGCAAGAGACCCAGTACTTC; CDR3: CASSWTSGGARQETQYF
D: -; J: TRBJ1-4; V: TRBV5-4; size: -; DNA: TGTGCCAGCAGCCAGCTTGGGGGGGGCTTGGATGAAAAACTGTTTTTT; CDR3: CASSQLGGGLDEKLFF
D: -; J: TRBJ2-1; V: TRBV7-7; size: -; DNA: TGTGCCAGCAGCTTAAGGCCACAGATTTACAATGAGCAGTTCTTC; CDR3: CASSLRPQIYNEQFF
D: TRBD1; J: TRBJ1-5; V: TRBV18; size: once; DNA: TGTGCCAGCTCAGGAGGACAGGGGGTAAATCAGCCCCAGCATTTT; CDR3: CASSGGQGVNQPQHF
D: -; J: TRBJ1-4; V: TRBV4-1; size: few; DNA: TGCGCCAGCAGCTACGGGGAGGATCCCGCTAATGAAAAACTGTTTTTT; CDR3: CASSYGEDPANEKLFF
D: -; J: TRBJ2-3; V: TRBV5-1; size: -; DNA: TGCGCCAGCAGCCCCGGGATTAACACAGATACGCAGTATTTT; CDR3: CASSPGINTDTQYF
D: TRBD2; J: TRBJ2-5; V: TRBV5-1; size: -; DNA: TGCGCCAGCAGCCTAGGGACTAGCCAAGAGACCCAGTACTTC; CDR3: CASSLGTSQETQYF
D: TRBD2; J: TRBJ2-3; V: TRBV11-3; size: -; DNA: TGTGCCAGCAGCTACGGGACTAGCGGGGGAACAGATACGCAGTATTTT; CDR3: CASSYGTSGGTDTQYF
D: TRBD2; J: TRBJ2-1; V: TRBV5-4; size: -; DNA: TGTGCCAGCAGCTTGTCTGGGACTAGCGGGATAGACGAGCAGTTCTTC; CDR3: CASSLSGTSGIDEQFF
D: -; J: TRBJ2-3; V: TRBV5-4; size: -; DNA: TGTGCCAGCAGCCACAGACAGGACCCCACAGATACGCAGTATTTT; CDR3: CASSHRQDPTDTQYF
D: -; J: TRBJ2-5; V: TRBV6-5; size: once; DNA: TGTGCCAGCAGTTACCCCCCGACAGAAGAGACCCAGTACTTC; CDR3: CASSYPPTEETQYF
D: TRBD2; J: TRBJ2-2; V: TRBV7-9; size: -; DNA: TGTGCCAGCAGCTTCCCTAGCGGGACGAACACCGGGGAGCTGTTTTTT; CDR3: CASSFPSGTNTGELFF
D: -; J: TRBJ1-1; V: TRBV6-6; size: once; DNA: TGTGCCAGCAGTTGGACAGAGAACACTGAAGCTTTCTTT; CDR3: CASSWTENTEAFF
D: TRBD2; J: TRBJ2-1; V: TRBV7-3; size: -; DNA: TGTGCCAGCAGCTTCACTAGCGGGGGGGTTAATGAGCAGTTCTTC; CDR3: CASSFTSGGVNEQFF
D: -; J: TRBJ2-2; V: TRBV6-5; size: -; DNA: TGTGCCAGCAGTCCTAGGGGGTCCGGGGAGCTGTTTTTT; CDR3: CASSPRGSGELFF
D: -; J: TRBJ1-3; V: TRBV5-6; size: -; DNA: TGTGCCAGCAGCTCAGGGCCCCAATTCGCCTCTGGAAACACCATATATTTT; CDR3: CASSSGPQFASGNTIYF
D: -; J: TRBJ2-6; V: TRBV28; size: -; DNA: TGTGCCAGCAGTGGGGCCTCCTCTGGGGCCAACGTCCTGACTTTC; CDR3: CASSGASSGANVLTF
D: -; J: TRBJ2-7; V: TRBV2; size: -; DNA: TGTGCCAGCAACGAGCCCTTTACAGCGGTGCAGTACTTC; CDR3: CASNEPFTAVQYF
D: -; J: TRBJ1-2; V: TRBV15; size: -; DNA: TGTGCCACCAGCAGAGACGGGTATGGCTACACCTTC; CDR3: CATSRDGYGYTF
D: -; J: TRBJ2-2; V: TRBV7-9; size: -; DNA: TGTGCCAGCAGCCTCCTTAACAACGGGGAGCTGTTTTTT; CDR3: CASSLLNNGELFF
D: -; J: TRBJ2-7; V: TRBV9; size: -; DNA: TGTGCCAGCAGCGTGGAGTTTGGCGAGCAGTACTTC; CDR3: CASSVEFGEQYF
D: -; J: TRBJ2-7; V: TRBV5-5; size: -; DNA: TGTGCCAGCAGCTTGACTGATACCTACGAGCAGTACTTC; CDR3: CASSLTDTYEQYF
D: TRBD2; J: TRBJ2-1; V: TRBV2; size: -; DNA: TGTGCCAGCAGTGAACCTAGCGGGGAGCAGTTCTTC; CDR3: CASSEPSGEQFF
D: -; J: TRBJ2-7; V: TRBV7-3; size: -; DNA: TGTGCCAGCAGCTTAGAAGCGGATTACGAGCAGTACTTC; CDR3: CASSLEADYEQYF
D: -; J: TRBJ1-1; V: TRBV29-1; size: -; DNA: TGCAGCGTTGAAGACTTCAGGGTCAATGAAGCTTTCTTT; CDR3: CSVEDFRVNEAFF
D: TRBD1; J: TRBJ2-3; V: TRBV11-2; size: once; DNA: TGTGCCAGCAGCTTGGGACAGGGTGGCGCAGATACGCAGTATTTT; CDR3: CASSLGQGGADTQYF
D: -; J: TRBJ1-1; V: TRBV5-6; size: -; DNA: TGTGCCAGCAGCTTGGCAACAGGGAACACTGAAGCTTTCTTT; CDR3: CASSLATGNTEAFF
D: -; J: TRBJ2-5; V: TRBV7-2; size: few; DNA: TGTGCCAGCAGTCCGGGCGGCGTTAGGGGTGTGGAGACCCAGTACTTC; CDR3: CASSPGGVRGVETQYF